The source of this TCR beta chain is a study of metastatic and nonmetastatic thyroid tumors. Germline CDR1 LNHDA, CDR2 SQIVND (reference sequence). Trimming cost V 6 bases and J 3 bases, with 15 bases left between them. The CDR3 is 14 amino acids. MiXCR reprocessed the PCR reads for TCRdb. This table holds approximately 30,000 clones, approximately 15% found once. Patients underwent thyroid surgery, and none had received any treatment before it. The receptor comes from a male donor with papillary thyroid cancer or a benign thyroid nodule (not recorded which). Some clones in this sample may be carry-over from other donors' samples. This sequence joins TRBV19 and TRBJ2-7; weak D call: TRBD1 (5 bases). Input material: blood. The CDR3 nucleotides read TGTGCCAGTAGCTACCGACAGTATTTCTACGAGCAGTACTTC. Protein: CASSYRQYFYEQYF.